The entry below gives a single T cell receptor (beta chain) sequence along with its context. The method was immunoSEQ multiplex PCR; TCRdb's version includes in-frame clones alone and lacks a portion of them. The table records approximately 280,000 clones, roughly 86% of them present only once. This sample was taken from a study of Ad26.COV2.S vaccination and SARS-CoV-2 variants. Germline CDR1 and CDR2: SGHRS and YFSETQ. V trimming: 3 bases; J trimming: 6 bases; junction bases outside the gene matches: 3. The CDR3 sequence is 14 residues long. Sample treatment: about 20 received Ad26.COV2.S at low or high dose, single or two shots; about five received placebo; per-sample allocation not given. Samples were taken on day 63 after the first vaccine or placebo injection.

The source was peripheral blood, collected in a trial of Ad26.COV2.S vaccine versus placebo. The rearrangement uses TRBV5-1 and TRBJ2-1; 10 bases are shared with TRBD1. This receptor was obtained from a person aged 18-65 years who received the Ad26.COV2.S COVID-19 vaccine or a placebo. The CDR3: CASSSGTGANEQFF. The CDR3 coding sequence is TGCGCCAGCAGCTCCGGGACAGGGGCCAATGAGCAGTTCTTC.